This record covers a single T cell receptor beta chain. The antigen is not known. This sample was taken from a study of cytomegalovirus exposure and HLA in healthy donors. Study-wide results and caveats: Later on, a genetic analysis was performed. It linked a missense variant in DCLRE1C with V- and J-gene trimming of TCR beta. Compared with the roughly 670-donor mean, an Asian-associated ancestry cluster reportedly had fewer N-insertions, according to a later analysis.

The germline gives CDR1 MNHNY, CDR2 SVGAGI (reference sequence). This CDR3 contains 14 residues. The V and J ends lost 6 bases and 5 bases respectively, with 17 bases between them. The PCR had 60 Vbeta and 13 Jbeta primers. The assay was immunoSEQ multiplex PCR, and TCRdb's table has in-frame clones only and misses some. The sample gives 90,000 to 100,000 clones, approximately 77% of which show up once; 4.5% to 6% is in the top ten. This TCR came from a woman aged 40-49 years in good health and CMV-seronegative. The specimen was PBMCs. The rearrangement joins TRBV6-6 to TRBJ2-7; D uncertain. CDR3: CASSVERGPNEQYF. CDR3 in DNA: TGTGCCAGCAGCGTAGAGAGAGGCCCGAACGAGCAGTACTTC.